This T cell receptor beta chain was sequenced during a study of naive and memory T cell subsets (dated by TCRdb to 2017 to 2019). Describing the broader study: An open-source, UMI-based TCR alpha and beta sequencing pipeline was applied to sorted naive and memory peripheral blood T cell subsets. Complete agreement was observed between the functional CMV T cell responses and the IgG serology results. RNA was DNase-treated and reverse transcribed with TCR constant-region primers, mostly using SuperScript III. Study-level results and caveats: The repertoire findings for the naive and memory subsets could not be validated against a ground truth because none was available. Single alpha or beta chain sequences, rather than paired alpha/beta receptors, were used to define clonotypes. Following error correction, more than 95% of naive TCR sequences occurred only once, which made naive abundance distributions much steeper than those of memory subsets. TCR abundance followed a power law with an exponent that was different for naive and memory subsets but consistent across the three individuals. A few larger clonotypes were present in naive repertoires, particularly the CD8 repertoires, and these clonotypes were possibly memory cells re-expressing CD45RA. In both CD4 and CD8 cells, going from naive through CM, EM and EMRA, the Gini index went up while Shannon and inverse Simpson diversity went down. RNA-based TCR counts may be influenced by expression changes linked to T cell activation and differentiation.

Reading from cysteine to phenylalanine, the CDR3 counts 12 amino acids. Only the CDR3 DNA is retained, 36 bases long and in frame from the first base. The germline V and J ends show losses of 7 bases and 7 bases respectively, and no gene match explains 4 bases of the junction. The germline V gene yields SNHLY for CDR1 and FYNNEI for CDR2. TCR alpha and beta chain libraries were amplified separately from the second PCR step onward. The CMV status of each donor was determined by measuring IFNgamma production from CD4+ T cells after fresh PBMCs had been stimulated overnight with CMV viral lysate. CD4 T cells were positively selected using Miltenyi beads, after which CD8 T cells were positively selected from the CD4-negative fraction. After staining for CD3, CD4, CD8, CD45RA, CD27 and a live/dead dye, cells were sorted on a BD Aria II into four subsets based on CD45RA and CD27. A few healthy volunteers provided blood, and each donor's sample was split into CD4 and CD8 T cells and then further divided into four differentiation subsets. Roughly 0.11 L of peripheral blood was collected from each donor, and PBMC were isolated by Ficoll-Paque PLUS density-gradient centrifugation. Sorted cells were lysed in RLT buffer, after which RNA was extracted using a Qiagen RNeasy kit and stored at -80 degrees C.

On this clonotype itself: The antigen it binds to is not known. Per-base quality was not reported, and no clone a single base away is much larger than it.

Library preparation was by UMI-ligation and nested PCR. To cover both TRBC1 and TRBC2, the beta constant-region primer consisted of an equimolar mix of two oligonucleotides. The ligated cDNA went through four rounds of PCR with nested alpha and beta constant-region primers together with the SP2 primer. A single-stranded oligonucleotide carrying the SP2 primer and a 12-nucleotide UMI was ligated to the 3' end of the cDNA by T4 RNA ligase 1. The ligation reaction was incubated at 16°C for roughly 18-24 hours. PCR2 was typically performed as a SYBR Green qPCR and was stopped at a predetermined threshold so that over-amplification was prevented. Apart from the first purification, every purification step used Agencourt AMPure XP magnetic beads. Library quantification was done by Qubit, followed by a TapeStation check on which the main peak was expected at around 650 bp. Pooled libraries were sequenced on an Illumina MiSeq with v2 2x251 paired-end kits, typically giving 1-2 million reads per sample. Each sample was pooled at about 4 nM, and about 5-8% PhiX was included to help cluster recognition. The published analysis was carried out like this. Decombinator assigned V and J genes to Demultiplexor-processed FASTQ reads by tag matching, allowing a single base-pair mismatch. Collapsinator relied on UMIs to fix sequencing errors as well as frequency errors caused by PCR heterogeneity. TCRs were translated and CDR3s were extracted from the conserved cysteine to the FGXG phenylalanine by CDR3Translator, with non-productive sequences being flagged. Gini, Shannon entropy and inverse Simpson indices were calculated on repertoires subsampled to equal numbers of UMI-defined TCRs. Within the linear range, a power law was fitted by maximum likelihood to the distributions of clonotype abundance. On one naive CD8 sample, the pipeline and MIGEC gave similar UMI counts, unique TCR numbers and clonal distributions. In one analysis, naive TCRs that were also found in any memory subset of the same donor were excluded from the naive repertoire. A set of several thousand CMV-associated CDR3 sequences, compiled from VDJdb and a published dataset, was used to search the repertoires. Starting from the raw public reads, TCRdb applied fastp trimming at Q25, assembled clones with MiXCR and retained in-frame beta chains. Every distinct CDR3 protein forms one entry, paired with its most common genes and DNA. TCRdb, not the original authors, processed these V and J calls. The sample contains approximately 100,000 distinct CDR3 sequences, about 14% of them found a single time. Around 2.7% of the sample is held by the ten biggest clonotypes.

This TCR was recovered from a human donor in good health. The sample comprised naive CD8+ T cells from blood. Taken with the paper, the label for cell subset or site translates to: naive T cells, CD45RA high CD27+. The rearranged segments are TRBV2 and TRBJ2-1, and 7 junction bases match TRBD1. The CDR3 is CASKGALNEQFF. In nucleotide form, the sequence is TGTGCCAGCAAGGGGGCCCTTAATGAGCAGTTCTTC. Here the CDR3 is joined to the reference TRBV2 and TRBJ2-1 genes, and the full variable domain is: EPEVTQTPSHQVTQMGQEVILRCVPISNHLYFYWYRQILGQKVEFLVSFYNNEISEKSEIFDDQFSVERPDGSNFTLKIRSTKLEDSAMYFCASKGALNEQFFGPGTRLTVL.